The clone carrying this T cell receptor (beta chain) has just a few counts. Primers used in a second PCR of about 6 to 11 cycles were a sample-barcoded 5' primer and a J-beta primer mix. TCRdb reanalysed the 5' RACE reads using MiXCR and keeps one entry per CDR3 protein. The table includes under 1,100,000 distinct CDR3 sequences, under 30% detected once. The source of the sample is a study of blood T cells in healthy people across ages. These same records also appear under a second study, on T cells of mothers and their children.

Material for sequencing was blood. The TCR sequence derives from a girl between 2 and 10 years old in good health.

The CDR3: CAITVRQKNIQYF. In DNA form, the CDR3 reads TGTGCCATCACGGTCCGACAGAAAAACATTCAGTACTTC. The chain recombines TRBV2 with TRBJ2-4; D might be TRBD1 (5 bases). V dropped 10 bases and J dropped 4 bases, with 14 bases sitting between them. The germline V gene encodes CDR1 SNHLY and CDR2 FYNNEI. The CDR3 extends over 13 amino acids. The variable domain in full, with the rest retrieved from reference TRBV2 and TRBJ2-4, is EPEVTQTPSHQVTQMGQEVILRCVPISNHLYFYWYRQILGQKVEFLVSFYNNEISEKSEIFDDQFSVERPDGSNFTLKIRSTKLEDSAMYFCAITVRQKNIQYFGAGTRLSVL.